This TCR beta chain was recovered during a study of shared clonotypes between healthy human individuals. Overall study: There were three CD4 naive, three CD4 memory, two CD8 naive and one CD8 memory plates per donor.

Study-level results: Generally, naive subsets came out with larger estimated richness than memory subsets.

Germline V CDR1 and CDR2: SGHTA, FQGNSA. With 6 bases removed from V and 5 bases from J, the gap between germline ends came to 16 bases. The length of the CDR3 is 14 residues. Only in-frame clones appear in the TCRdb table, and some are missing; sequencing was by immunoSEQ multiplex PCR. The profile covers 550,000 to 800,000 clones, with approximately 74% appearing a single time and about 1.8% taken by the ten largest. In the case of this clone: Its antigen is currently unknown.

The V call is TRBV7-2, the J call TRBJ1-1, with a weak D call TRBD1 (5 bases). Sequencing used memory CD4+ T cells sorted from blood. Subset meaning: CD45RA-negative fraction. This TCR derives from a woman aged 25 to 45 in good health. This CDR3 is CASRRGAGRTEAFF. In nucleotides, the CDR3 is TGTGCCAGCAGACGCGGGGCAGGGCGTACTGAAGCTTTCTTT.